A single sample is the source of the 21 T cell receptor beta chains below, sequenced in a study of control samples from healthy donors and cancer patients. The table came from immunoSEQ multiplex PCR; TCRdb's copy has only in-frame clones and leaves some out. The data show roughly 130,000 clones, 80% to 95% seen once. The source material was blood. The receptors stem from a man under 40 in good health.

In this sample, this clone turned up once. CDR3 in amino acids: CASSPSTENQPQHF. The CDR3 DNA follows: TGTGCCAGCTCACCTTCGACAGAAAATCAGCCCCAGCATTTT. V gene TRBV18 combines with J gene TRBJ1-5; tentative D call: TRBD1 (5 bases). Trimming took off 3 bases at V and 4 bases at J, with 10 bases between the two ends. The germline V gene has CDR1 KGHSH and CDR2 LQKENI. This CDR3 spans 14 amino acids. Full variable domain (rest looked up from reference TRBV18 and TRBJ1-5): NAGVMQNPRHLVRRRGQEARLRCSPMKGHSHVYWYRQLPEEGLKFMVYLQKENIIDESGMPKERFSAEFPKEGPSILRIQQVVRGDSAAYFCASSPSTENQPQHFGDGTRLSIL.

Ten or more counts support this clone. The CDR3: CASSLGQGGEQYF. In DNA, the CDR3 is TGTGCCAGCAGTCTAGGACAGGGAGGCGAGCAGTACTTC. The J gene is TRBJ2-7, the V gene TRBV6-2 or TRBV6-3, with 8 positions matching TRBD1. CDR1 is MNHEY and CDR2 is SVGEGT in the germline V gene. The CDR3 contains 13 residues. V was pared by 5 bases and J by 6 bases, with 6 bases of the junction left unmatched.

The CDR3 bases are TGTGCCAGCAGTGAAATCGGACGGAGAAATTCACCCCTCCACTTT. It is translated as CASSEIGRRNSPLHF. The chain is built from TRBV6-1 and TRBJ1-6, with no clear D. V lost 2 bases and J lost 7, with 12 bases in between. The CDR3 extends over 15 amino acids. Germline CDR1 and CDR2: MNHNS and SASEGT.

The V gene is TRBV4-2, the J gene TRBJ2-7; tentatively, D is TRBD1 or TRBD2 (5 bases each). The CDR3 consists of 14 residues. V was pared by 0 bases and J by 2 bases, with 8 bases between. Germline V gene lookup returns CDR1 LGHNA and CDR2 YNFKEQ. CDR3 nucleotide sequence: TGTGCCAGCAGCCAAGAAAGGGGACCCTACGAGCAGTACTTC. It yields the protein CASSQERGPYEQYF.

The CDR3 DNA is TGTGCCAGCAGCTTGACTAGCAGTTCCACAGATACGCAGTATTTT. It specifies CASSLTSSSTDTQYF. The chain carries TRBV7-2 and TRBJ2-3; 7 bases line up with TRBD2. The V and J ends lost 3 bases and 2 bases, in that order; junction bases with no gene match: 5. The CDR3 is made up of 15 amino acids. Per the germline V gene, CDR1 is SGHTA and CDR2 is FQGNSA.

The chain couples TRBV28 to TRBJ2-1; D is unresolved. The V gene lost 6 bases and the J gene lost 9 bases, with 9 bases spanning the gap. CDR3 length equals 11 residues. Germline values: CDR1 MDHEN, CDR2 SYDVKM. The CDR3 DNA reads TGTGCCAGCAGAGACTTGGGTGAGCAGTTCTTC. Translated: CASRDLGEQFF. The entire variable domain, with the rest obtained from reference TRBV28 and TRBJ2-1, is as follows: DVKVTQSSRYLVKRTGEKVFLECVQDMDHENMFWYRQDPGLGLRLIYFSYDVKMKEKGDIPEGYSVSREKKERFSLILESASTNQTSMYLCASRDLGEQFFGPGTRLTVL.

V is TRBV19 and J is TRBJ2-7, with D possibly being TRBD1 (6 bases). CDR1 is LNHDA and CDR2 is SQIVND in the germline V gene (reference sequence). The V and J ends lost 2 bases and 1 base respectively, with 12 bases between them. This CDR3 region has 15 residues. As DNA, the CDR3 is TGTGCCAGTAGTATATCTACAGGGAGATCCTACGAGCAGTACTTC. Protein sequence: CASSISTGRSYEQYF. Drawing the rest from reference TRBV19 and TRBJ2-7, the complete variable domain is DGGITQSPKYLFRKEGQNVTLSCEQNLNHDAMYWYRQDPGQGLRLIYYSQIVNDFQKGDIAEGYSVSREKKESFPLTVTSAQKNPTAFYLCASSISTGRSYEQYFGPGTRLTVT.

This clone was observed a single time. The J gene is TRBJ1-1, the V gene TRBV29-1; no definite D call. Trimming took 4 bases from V and 1 from J, leaving 13 bases between them. Per the germline V gene, CDR1 is SQVTM and CDR2 is ANQGSEA. There are 14 residues in the CDR3. DNA for the CDR3: TGCAGCGTTGTTACCTCCTGGGCGAACACTGAAGCTTTCTTT. Its translation is CSVVTSWANTEAFF.

CDR3 sequence: CASSETFVGVGEQYF. CDR3 DNA: TGTGCCAGCAGTGAAACTTTCGTGGGGGTGGGGGAGCAGTACTTC. The chain links TRBV2 to TRBJ2-7; D assignment may be TRBD1 or TRBD2 (5 bases each). This CDR3 contains 15 residues. V was shortened by 2 bases and J by 7 bases, with 18 bases between the two germline ends. Germline V CDR1 and CDR2: SNHLY, FYNNEI.

The V and J genes are TRBV10-2 and TRBJ2-3; the D is unclear. Trimming took 6 bases from V and 2 from J, leaving 12 bases between them. CDR1 and CDR2 from the germline V gene are WSHSY and SAAADI. The CDR3 is 14 amino acids. The CDR3 DNA follows: TGCGCCAGCAGACAGATAGTTATCACAGATACGCAGTATTTT. Amino acids: CASRQIVITDTQYF.

The chain links TRBV28 to TRBJ2-1, with 13 bases lining up with TRBD2. CDR1 and CDR2 from the germline V gene are MDHEN and SYDVKM. The trim removed 9 bases at V and 6 bases at J, leaving 5 bases unmatched. The CDR3 runs 14 residues. The CDR3 DNA follows: TGTGCCAGTAGGACTAGCGGGGGTCTCAATGAGCAGTTCTTC. Its protein is CASRTSGGLNEQFF.

Concerning this clone: This same CDR3 is encoded by further DNA sequences in the sample. The chain employs TRBV18 and TRBJ2-6; D is unresolved. This CDR3 is 14 amino acids long. Germline V lookup: CDR1 KGHSH, CDR2 LQKENI. Deletions cut 0 bases from V and 1 base from J, with 1 base between. CDR3 DNA: TGTGCCAGCTCACCACCTTCTGGGGCCAACGTCCTGACTTTC. This gives the protein CASSPPSGANVLTF.

The chain links TRBV7-9 to TRBJ2-1, with a tentative D call TRBD2 (5 bases). The CDR3 contains 16 residues. Germline V CDR1 and CDR2: SEHNR, FQNEAQ (reference sequence). With 4 bases removed from V and 0 bases from J, the gap between germline ends came to 13 bases. The CDR3 DNA follows: TGTGCCAGCAGCTCGAATAGCGATAGCTCCTACAATGAGCAGTTCTTC. Translated, it gives CASSSNSDSSYNEQFF.

V gene TRBV11-1 combines with J gene TRBJ1-1, with 8 bases fitting TRBD1. V trimming: 5 bases; J trimming: 1 base; junction bases outside the gene matches: 0. The CDR3 totals 13 residues. Germline V gene sequence: CDR1 SGHAT, CDR2 FQDESV (reference sequence). In DNA, the CDR3 is TGTGCCAGCAGCGGACAGGGGAACACTGAAGCTTTCTTT. Encoded protein: CASSGQGNTEAFF.

The V gene is TRBV9, the J gene TRBJ2-7, with 8 bases identical to TRBD1. Germline lookup yields CDR1 SGDLS and CDR2 YYNGEE. The ends lost 4 bases at V and 5 bases at J; junction bases unmatched: 11. The CDR3 has 15 amino acids. The CDR3 protein is CASSLQDRGRDEQYF. CDR3 nucleotides: TGTGCCAGCAGCCTCCAAGACAGGGGCCGAGACGAGCAGTACTTC.

The rearrangement joins TRBV28 to TRBJ1-2, with TRBD1 identical over 8 bases. The CDR3 has 13 amino acids. From germline, CDR1 is MDHEN and CDR2 SYDVKM. V was pared by 7 bases and J by 6 bases, with 7 bases of the junction left unmatched. CDR3 in amino acids: CASTSRGPHGYTF. The CDR3 nucleotides read TGTGCCAGCACCAGCAGGGGGCCGCATGGCTACACCTTC.

The CDR3 loop reads CASSQVRGAGAPNEQFF. The CDR3 nucleotides are TGTGCCAGCAGCCAAGTAAGGGGGGCGGGAGCTCCAAATGAGCAGTTCTTC. The chain recombines TRBV4-2 with TRBJ2-1, with D tentatively TRBD2 (7 bases). Germline-derived CDR1 and CDR2 are LGHNA and YNFKEQ. V was clipped by 1 base and J by 7 bases, with 20 bases between them. CDR3 length: 17 residues.

The chain combines TRBV6-6 with TRBJ2-7; 7 nucleotides line up with TRBD1. The J segment lost 1 base and the V segment lost 4 bases, leaving 10 bases of the junction unmatched. The CDR3 is 16 residues long. Germline V gives CDR1 MNHNY, CDR2 SVGAGI (reference sequence). CDR3 region: CASSLLRGTQSYEQYF. As DNA, the CDR3 is TGTGCCAGCAGTTTACTCAGGGGGACACAATCCTACGAGCAGTACTTC.

V gene TRBV3-1 (or the pseudogene TRBV3-2) combines with J gene TRBJ2-1; a weak D match, TRBD1 (5 bases). With 2 bases removed from V and 4 bases from J, the gap between germline ends came to 12 bases. CDR1 LGHDT and CDR2 YNNKEL come from the germline V gene (reference sequence). There are 15 residues in the CDR3. In DNA, the CDR3 is TGTGCCAGCAGCCAACGACAGTTTGGGTACAATGAGCAGTTCTTC. Translation gives CASSQRQFGYNEQFF.

The V call is TRBV30, the J call TRBJ1-6, with D perhaps matching TRBD1 (5 bases). The V gene lost 3 bases and the J gene lost 4 bases, with 7 bases spanning the gap. Germline CDR1 is GTSNPN and CDR2 is SVGIG (reference sequence). The CDR3 contains 13 residues. CDR3 bases: TGTGCCTGGAGGGGGCAGTATAATTCACCCCTCCACTTT. Translated, it gives CAWRGQYNSPLHF.

The chain is built from TRBV28 and TRBJ2-7, with 10 bases that match TRBD2. V dropped 7 bases and J dropped 6; count of bases not matched to a gene: 9. Germline lookup yields CDR1 MDHEN and CDR2 SYDVKM. The CDR3 totals 14 residues. CDR3 region: CASTYLAGEGEQYF. CDR3 bases: TGTGCCAGCACTTACCTAGCGGGAGAGGGCGAGCAGTACTTC.